This T cell receptor (beta chain) was recovered during a study of blood T cell repertoires in COVID-19. Study overall: Acute and convalescent COVID-19 samples came from the United States, Italy and Spain.

Germline V CDR1 and CDR2: SEHNR, FQNEAQ (reference sequence). J gave up 2 bases and V 6 bases, and 4 bases lay outside the gene matches. The CDR3 extends over 14 amino acids. As handled by the study authors: Scientists estimated how many nucleated cells there were by amplifying reference gene primers. Profiling relied on immunoSEQ multiplex PCR, and the TCRdb table lists in-frame clones only, not all of them. For V, J and clone size, that table is used; D and trimming come from the DNA. This table holds roughly 30,000 clones, roughly 90% found once. Sequencing input: peripheral blood. The genes are TRBV7-9 and TRBJ1-2; TRBD1 aligns across 9 bases. This TCR came from a human donor in a cohort sampled during active COVID-19. CDR3 in amino acids: CASRGTGTNYGYTF. CDR3 sequence (DNA): TGTGCCAGCAGAGGGACAGGGACCAACTATGGCTACACCTTC.